This entry is about one TCR beta chain. Its antigen is currently unknown. This specimen belongs to a study of cytomegalovirus exposure and HLA in healthy donors. Study-level background: Drawn from HLA-typed donors, around 85 million unique TCRs were held in an early data release. Study-level findings and limits: In a later analysis, a missense DCLRE1C variant was linked to TCR beta V- and J-gene trimming. Immune exposure data for these donors was limited to CMV serostatus.

Primers: 60 Vbeta forward and 13 Jbeta reverse. Clones were sequenced by immunoSEQ multiplex PCR, and TCRdb holds only the in-frame ones, with some missing. This table holds 150,000 or so clones, around 80% found once. In germline, CDR1 is SGHRS, CDR2 YFSETQ. Between the trimmed V and J ends, which lost 7 bases and 4 bases, there was a span of 15 bases. The CDR3 loop spans 13 amino acids. J is TRBJ2-7 and V is TRBV5-1, with TRBD1 as a possible D gene (6 bases). The sequenced material came from PBMCs. This TCR derives from a man in his fifties in good health and CMV-seropositive. The CDR3 sequence is CASGQNREYEQYF. DNA for the CDR3: TGCGCCAGCGGCCAAAACAGGGAGTACGAGCAGTACTTC.